Listed here are 32 T cell receptor beta chains from one sample, sequenced in a study of cytomegalovirus exposure and HLA in healthy donors. Produced via immunoSEQ multiplex PCR; TCRdb's table is partial and in-frame only. This table holds about 88,000 clones, 95% to 98% found once. Sequenced sample: PBMCs. The receptor set was obtained from a man aged 18 to 30 in good health and CMV-seronegative.

The J gene is TRBJ2-1, the V gene TRBV15; D is undetermined. This CDR3 contains 12 residues. Germline CDR1 LNHNV, CDR2 YYDKDF (reference sequence). The V and J ends lost 5 bases and 8 bases respectively, with 10 bases between them. The CDR3 protein is CATSRSGYEQFF. For the CDR3, the DNA is TGTGCCACCAGCCGGTCAGGCTATGAGCAGTTCTTC. The variable domain in full, with the rest retrieved from reference TRBV15 and TRBJ2-1, is DAMVIQNPRYQVTQFGKPVTLSCSQTLNHNVMYWYQQKSSQAPKLLFHYYDKDFNNEADTPDNFQSRRPNTSFCFLDIRSPGLGDTAMYLCATSRSGYEQFFGPGTRLTVL.

The chain uses TRBV2 and TRBJ2-1; weak D call: TRBD2 (5 bases). Germline V gives CDR1 SNHLY, CDR2 FYNNEI. This CDR3 contains 17 residues. V lost 1 base and J 5 bases, leaving 18 bases between the germline ends. CDR3 region: CASSEGVVSPEDNEQFF. CDR3 nucleotides: TGTGCCAGCAGTGAAGGAGTTGTCAGTCCGGAGGACAATGAGCAGTTCTTC.

The rearrangement links TRBV6-5 to TRBJ2-1; 7 bases map to TRBD2. Germline values: CDR1 MNHEY, CDR2 SVGAGI. The CDR3 runs to 12 residues. With V trimmed by 7 bases and J by 10 bases, 7 bases remained unmatched. This CDR3 is CASTRTSGEQFF. In nucleotides, the CDR3 is TGTGCCAGCACACGGACTAGTGGCGAGCAGTTCTTC.

This rearrangement joins TRBV27 to TRBJ2-3, with no clear D. Trimming cost V 5 bases and J 0 bases, with 9 bases left between them. The CDR3 is 14 amino acids. Per the germline V gene, CDR1 is MNHEY and CDR2 is SMNVEV (reference sequence). The CDR3 is CASSLADSTDTQYF. In DNA form, the CDR3 reads TGTGCCAGCAGTCTTGCGGATAGCACAGATACGCAGTATTTT.

V gene TRBV11-3 combines with J gene TRBJ1-1, with D maybe TRBD1 (6 bases). V lost 5 bases to trimming and J lost 1 base, with 26 bases between them. Germline V gives CDR1 SGHNT, CDR2 YENEEA. This CDR3 has 19 amino acids. The CDR3 is CASSPEATGPGVTNTEAFF. The DNA for the CDR3 is TGTGCCAGCAGCCCCGAGGCTACAGGGCCAGGGGTAACGAACACTGAAGCTTTCTTT.

The chain carries TRBV28 and TRBJ2-7, with 8 bases matching TRBD2. V was clipped by 5 bases and J by 6 bases; unmatched bases: 15. The CDR3 is 16 residues long. Germline values: CDR1 MDHEN, CDR2 SYDVKM. CDR3 sequence (DNA): TGTGCCAGCAGTGTGCGGAGGCCAGCGGGAGTGCCCGAGCAGTACGTC. Amino acids: CASSVRRPAGVPEQYV.

This chain links TRBV6-5 with TRBJ1-2; D is possibly TRBD1 (6 bases). The CDR3 loop spans 13 amino acids. CDR1 is MNHEY, CDR2 SVGAGI, per germline. The germline V and J ends were trimmed by 2 bases and 6 bases, with 10 bases remaining between them. As DNA, the CDR3 is TGTGCCAGCAGTTACGAAGCAGGGGATGGCTACACCTTC. It encodes CASSYEAGDGYTF.

This chain connects TRBV15 to TRBJ2-1, with 11 bases that match TRBD2. Germline CDR1 and CDR2: LNHNV and YYDKDF (reference sequence). V trimming: 6 bases; J trimming: 2 bases; junction bases outside the gene matches: 3. The CDR3 consists of 15 residues. The CDR3 here is CATRELAGAYNEQFF. The CDR3 region has the DNA TGTGCCACCAGAGAACTAGCGGGAGCCTACAATGAGCAGTTCTTC.

CDR3 bases: TGTGCCAGCAGCCGGACAGGCGACAATCAGCCCCAGCATTTT. Translating it yields CASSRTGDNQPQHF. The chain joins TRBV5-6 to TRBJ1-5, with 7 nucleotides matching TRBD1. V was pared by 4 bases and J by 3 bases, with 4 bases of the junction left unmatched. This CDR3 spans 14 amino acids. Germline CDR1 SGHDT, CDR2 YYEEEE.

The chain carries TRBV7-2 and TRBJ1-1; TRBD1 agrees at 12 bases. The germline CDR1 and CDR2 sequences are SGHTA and FQGNSA. The CDR3 spans 14 residues. V was pared by 4 bases and J by 5 bases, with 2 bases of the junction left unmatched. The CDR3 nucleotides are TGTGCCAGCAGCTCGGGACAGGGGGCTACTGAAGCTTTCTTT. Protein: CASSSGQGATEAFF.

This clone has only a few counts. V usage is TRBV7-8 and J usage is TRBJ2-7; TRBD1 agrees at 8 bases. V gave up 6 bases and J gave up 3 bases; unmatched junction bases: 7. Germline V lookup: CDR1 SGHVS, CDR2 FQNEAQ. The CDR3 sequence is 14 residues long. CDR3 loop: CASRLSTGDYEQYF. As DNA, the CDR3 is TGTGCCAGCAGACTCTCGACAGGGGACTACGAGCAGTACTTC.

This rearrangement joins TRBV19 to TRBJ2-2, with D possibly TRBD2 on 6 matching bases. Germline CDR1 is LNHDA and CDR2 is SQIVND (reference sequence). CDR3 size: 14 residues. The V and J ends lost 5 bases and 6 bases respectively, with 13 bases between them. CDR3 sequence: CASSRLEGSGELFF. In DNA, the CDR3 is TGTGCCAGTAGTCGTTTGGAGGGATCCGGGGAGCTGTTTTTT.

For the CDR3, the DNA is TGTGCCAGCAGGACGGACAGGGACACTGAAGCTTTCTTT. This translates into CASRTDRDTEAFF. The chain combines TRBV2 with TRBJ1-1, with 8 bases aligning to TRBD1. Per germline, CDR1 SNHLY and CDR2 FYNNEI. Germline trimming cut 6 bases from V and 3 bases from J; bases unmatched to any gene: 3. This CDR3 spans 13 amino acids.

This chain links TRBV5-4 with TRBJ2-1; TRBD2 aligns across 7 bases. Trimming took 4 bases from V and 7 from J; bases not matched to a gene: 11. CDR1 and CDR2 from the germline V gene are SGHNT and YYREEE (reference sequence). The CDR3 length is 15 residues. The CDR3: CASSGGWTSRNEQFF. The DNA for the CDR3 is TGTGCCAGCAGCGGGGGGTGGACTAGTCGGAATGAGCAGTTCTTC.

CDR3 nucleotides: TGTGCCAGCAGCCGGACTAGCGGGAGCGGTACGCAGTATTTT. Protein product: CASSRTSGSGTQYF. The chain recombines TRBV6-5 with TRBJ2-3, with 13 bases matching TRBD2. V was pared by 6 bases and J by 8 bases, with 5 bases of the junction left unmatched. The CDR3 is 14 amino acids. In germline, CDR1 is MNHEY, CDR2 SVGAGI.

This clone was observed once. This chain joins TRBV2 and TRBJ2-1, with 12 bases matching TRBD2. CDR3 length equals 15 residues. Germline V gives CDR1 SNHLY, CDR2 FYNNEI. Trimming took 8 bases from V and 3 from J; bases not matched to a gene: 5. As DNA, the CDR3 is TGTGCCAGCGCCGAACTAGCGGGAGGCTACAATGAGCAGTTCTTC. As protein: CASAELAGGYNEQFF.

The V and J genes are TRBV5-6 and TRBJ2-3; D might be TRBD1 (6 bases). Germline CDR1 and CDR2: SGHDT and YYEEEE. The CDR3 sequence is 15 residues long. Deletions cut 0 bases from V and 1 base from J, with 9 bases between. The CDR3 protein is CASSLVSGGTDTQYF. The CDR3 DNA follows: TGTGCCAGCAGCTTGGTTTCAGGGGGCACAGATACGCAGTATTTT.

V and J are TRBV4-1 and TRBJ2-7, with 11 bases aligning to TRBD2. V was clipped by 3 bases and J by 2 bases; unmatched bases: 6. Germline lookup yields CDR1 MGHRA and CDR2 YSYEKL. The CDR3 runs 16 residues. CDR3: CASSQQLAGAPYEQYV. Written as DNA, the CDR3 is TGCGCCAGCAGCCAGCAACTAGCGGGAGCACCCTACGAGCAGTACGTC.

This clone was recorded only once. The chain uses TRBV19 and TRBJ2-1; a possible D gene is TRBD2 (5 bases). The CDR3 totals 15 residues. Trimming took 6 bases from V and 0 from J, leaving 12 bases between them. The germline V gene encodes CDR1 LNHDA and CDR2 SQIVND (reference sequence). The CDR3 DNA is TGTGCCAGTAGCCCTACTAGAAGCTCCTACAATGAGCAGTTCTTC. It codes for CASSPTRSSYNEQFF.

The chain links TRBV6-5 to TRBJ2-1; TRBD2 aligns across 11 bases. This CDR3 has 14 residues. Germline V gene sequence: CDR1 MNHEY, CDR2 SVGAGI. V lost 5 bases to trimming and J lost 7 bases; unmatched junction nucleotides: 4. CDR3 sequence (DNA): TGTGCCAGCAGTCGGACTAGCGGGCGTAATGAGCAGTTCTTC. As protein: CASSRTSGRNEQFF.

This clone was picked up one time. The V gene is TRBV19, the J gene TRBJ2-1; 11 bases map to TRBD1. The length of the CDR3 is 16 residues. Germline CDR1 reads LNHDA; CDR2 reads SQIVND (reference sequence). V lost 5 bases and J lost 7; bases outside the gene matches: 10. CDR3 region: CASSFKDRGLSNEQFF. The CDR3 nucleotides are TGTGCCAGTAGTTTTAAGGACAGGGGGCTGTCAAATGAGCAGTTCTTC.

This chain links TRBV28 with TRBJ1-2; maybe TRBD1 (5 bases). This CDR3 has 13 residues. Trimming removed 5 bases from V and 3 bases from J, with 10 bases in between. CDR1 and CDR2 (germline): MDHEN, SYDVKM. DNA of the CDR3: TGTGCCAGCAGTCCGGGGGGATACTATGGCTACACCTTC. Its translation: CASSPGGYYGYTF.

The chain has TRBV6-1 and TRBJ2-1; 13 bases agree with TRBD2. The V gene's germline CDR1 is MNHNS and CDR2 SASEGT. The CDR3 has 17 amino acids. V lost 2 bases to trimming and J lost 9 bases; unmatched junction nucleotides: 10. CDR3: CASSEMVGTSGIGEQFF. For the CDR3, the DNA is TGTGCCAGCAGTGAAATGGTAGGGACTAGCGGGATCGGTGAGCAGTTCTTC.

The J gene is TRBJ2-1, the V gene TRBV5-6, with 11 bases fitting TRBD2. Germline CDR1 reads SGHDT; CDR2 reads YYEEEE. CDR3 length: 16 amino acids. J gave up 6 bases and V 0 bases, and 5 bases lay outside the gene matches. The CDR3 reads CASSLALAGAINEQFF. CDR3 bases: TGTGCCAGCAGCTTGGCACTAGCGGGAGCGATCAATGAGCAGTTCTTC. Full variable domain (missing parts from reference TRBV5-6 and TRBJ2-1): DAGVTQSPTHLIKTRGQQVTLRCSPKSGHDTVSWYQQALGQGPQFIFQYYEEEERQRGNFPDRFSGHQFPNYSSELNVNALLLGDSALYLCASSLALAGAINEQFFGPGTRLTVL.

The chain is built from TRBV10-3 and TRBJ2-5; 9 bases match TRBD1. Germline lookup yields CDR1 ENHRY and CDR2 SYGVKD. The CDR3 is 14 amino acids. V was pared by 6 bases and J by 4 bases, with 6 bases of the junction left unmatched. For the CDR3, the DNA is TGTGCCATCAGCGCGGGACAGGGAGGAGAGACCCAGTACTTC. This sequence encodes CAISAGQGGETQYF.

The gene calls are TRBV27 and TRBJ2-7; D might be TRBD1 (5 bases). The CDR3 is 14 amino acids. V gave up 3 bases and J gave up 2 bases, with 11 bases separating them. Germline V gene data show CDR1 as MNHEY and CDR2 as SMNVEV (reference sequence). The CDR3 coding sequence is TGTGCCAGCAGTTTCCTATTGACAGCCTACGAGCAGTACTTC. Its translation is CASSFLLTAYEQYF.

The CDR3 spells CASSPAGTTNYGYTF. CDR3 DNA: TGTGCCAGCAGTCCGGCAGGGACTACTAACTATGGCTACACCTTC. The chain carries TRBV27 and TRBJ1-2; D might be TRBD1 (5 bases). Germline V lookup: CDR1 MNHEY, CDR2 SMNVEV (reference sequence). The CDR3 contains 15 residues. Trimming removed 5 bases at V and 0 bases at J, with 13 bases between.

The chain is built from TRBV6-6 and TRBJ2-7; D gene uncertain. CDR3 size: 14 residues. Germline-derived CDR1 and CDR2 are MNHNY and SVGAGI (reference sequence). Trimming cost V 3 bases and J 5 bases, with 14 bases left between them. CDR3 region: CASSYGSGIDEQYV. The CDR3 DNA reads as TGTGCCAGCAGTTATGGTTCAGGCATTGACGAGCAGTACGTC.

The chain has TRBV6-5 and TRBJ2-2, with a tentative D call TRBD1 (6 bases). Germline-derived CDR1 and CDR2 are MNHEY and SVGAGI. Trimming left V 6 bases short and J 0 bases short, with 11 bases between. The CDR3 contains 15 residues. This CDR3 is CASSQDRANTGELFF. The DNA of the CDR3 is TGTGCCAGCAGCCAGGACAGAGCGAACACCGGGGAGCTGTTTTTT.

The genes are TRBV30 and TRBJ1-3, with unresolved D. Germline CDR1 GTSNPN, CDR2 SVGIG (reference sequence). Trimming removed 3 bases from V and 2 bases from J, with 14 bases in between. The CDR3 is 15 amino acids. The CDR3 region is CAWRSGLYPGNTIYF. CDR3 DNA sequence: TGTGCCTGGAGAAGCGGACTATACCCTGGAAACACCATATATTTT.

The chain links TRBV7-6 to TRBJ2-7, with 13 bases lining up with TRBD2. The DNA end favors TRBJ2-1, so the J call may be wrong. CDR3 size: 16 residues. The V gene's germline CDR1 is SGHVS and CDR2 FNYEAQ. Here the CDR3 reads CASRIIRTSGGREQFF. The CDR3 nucleotides are TGTGCCAGCAGGATCATAAGGACTAGCGGGGGCCGGGAGCAGTTCTTC.

The gene calls are TRBV11-3 and TRBJ2-4; D gene unclear. CDR1 is SGHNT and CDR2 is YENEEA in the germline V gene. V dropped 3 bases and J dropped 4 bases, with 4 bases sitting between them. CDR3 length: 12 amino acids. CDR3 sequence: CASSFNKNIQYF. In DNA form, the CDR3 reads TGTGCCAGCAGCTTTAATAAAAACATTCAGTACTTC.